The source of this TCR beta chain is a study of technical replicates of blood from a few donors. The assay was immunoSEQ multiplex PCR, and TCRdb's table has in-frame clones only and misses some. Found here are about 66,000 clones, approximately 90% of them singletons; the top ten hold about 0.38%. This CDR3 spans 14 amino acids. V was cut by 8 bases and J by 3 bases, with 13 bases left in between. CDR1 is SNHLY, CDR2 FYNNEI, per germline. The origin of this receptor is a human donor in good health. The J gene is TRBJ2-2, the V gene TRBV2, with D perhaps matching TRBD2 (5 bases). The sequencing sample was made of T cells isolated from PBMCs. For the CDR3, the DNA is TGTGCCAGCTCAAGCGGCGGATACACCGGGGAGCTGTTTTTT. Translated, it gives CASSSGGYTGELFF.